These 3 T cell receptor beta chains came from one sample sequenced in a study of T cell clonality in common variable immunodeficiency. The assay was immunoSEQ multiplex PCR, and TCRdb's table has in-frame clones only and misses some. This sample carries tens of thousands of clones and no singletons, and about 2.2% goes to the top ten. The specimen was peripheral blood mononuclear cells. These receptors came from a person aged 18-70 years in good health.

This clone was recorded at least ten times. Here the CDR3 reads CASSSSTDTQYF. CDR3 DNA, as far as it was read: TGTGCCAGCAGTTCAAGCACAGATACG. The chain employs TRBV6-2 or TRBV6-3 and TRBJ2-3; D is undetermined. The read terminates 3 residues before the CDR3 end, so the remaining end is supplied by the germline J gene. CDR1 and CDR2 (germline): MNHEY, SVGEGT. Trimming stripped 4 bases from V and 0 bases from J, with 2 bases between. The CDR3 is made up of 12 amino acids.

This clone was recorded at least ten times. The DNA ends 3 residues before the CDR3 does, and the rest of the CDR3 is filled in from the germline J gene. The V and J genes are TRBV12-5 and TRBJ2-1; 15 nucleotides agree with TRBD2. Germline trimming cut 1 base from V and 8 bases from J; bases unmatched to any gene: 15. Germline-derived CDR1 and CDR2 are LGHNT and FRNRAP. This CDR3 spans 20 amino acids. CDR3 bases read: TGTGCTAGTGGTTTGGCGAGGACTAGCGGGAGGGCCCTTTCATATGATGAG. Translating gives CASGLARTSGRALSYDE. The full CDR3 reads CASGLARTSGRALSYDEQFF.

There are many counts of this clone. The read stops 3 residues short of the end of the CDR3; the missing end is completed from the germline J gene. The chain recombines TRBV7-2 with TRBJ2-3; 9 bases line up with TRBD2. V shed 0 bases and J 3 bases; nucleotides not matched to a gene: 7. The CDR3 extends over 17 amino acids. CDR1 and CDR2 (germline): SGHTA, FQGNSA. CDR3 region: CASSLATRGGSTDTQYF. The sequenced part of the CDR3 DNA is TGTGCCAGCAGCTTAGCGACGCGGGGGGGCTCTACAGATACG.